This T cell receptor beta chain comes out of a study of T cell responses to AZD1222 COVID-19 vaccine. Study-level results: Regions 160-218 and 743-854 dominated among vaccine-associated CD4 TCRs spanning spike. A reported finding is that nearly half of spike-specific TCRs target unmutated variant regions. Two doses of AZD1222 preceded a rise in Spike-specific TCR breadth and depth.

On this clone: Its antigen is currently unknown.

Assay: immunoSEQ multiplex PCR; the TCRdb copy retains only in-frame clones and omits some. The data contain about 83,000 clones, roughly 88% of them seen just once; the ten biggest clones take up roughly 3.6%. Germline lookup yields CDR1 LNHDA and CDR2 SQIVND (reference sequence). The ends were cut back, 3 bases at V and 2 bases at J, with 12 bases in the middle. The CDR3 has 15 residues. The sample in question was peripheral blood, obtained 28 days after the second AZD1222 dose. The clonotype originates from an adult who received the AZD1222 COVID-19 vaccine. The chain is built from TRBV19 and TRBJ2-3; D ambiguous. The CDR3 DNA follows: TGTGCCAGTAGTATGGGCACTCCAATCACAGATACGCAGTATTTT. Residues: CASSMGTPITDTQYF.